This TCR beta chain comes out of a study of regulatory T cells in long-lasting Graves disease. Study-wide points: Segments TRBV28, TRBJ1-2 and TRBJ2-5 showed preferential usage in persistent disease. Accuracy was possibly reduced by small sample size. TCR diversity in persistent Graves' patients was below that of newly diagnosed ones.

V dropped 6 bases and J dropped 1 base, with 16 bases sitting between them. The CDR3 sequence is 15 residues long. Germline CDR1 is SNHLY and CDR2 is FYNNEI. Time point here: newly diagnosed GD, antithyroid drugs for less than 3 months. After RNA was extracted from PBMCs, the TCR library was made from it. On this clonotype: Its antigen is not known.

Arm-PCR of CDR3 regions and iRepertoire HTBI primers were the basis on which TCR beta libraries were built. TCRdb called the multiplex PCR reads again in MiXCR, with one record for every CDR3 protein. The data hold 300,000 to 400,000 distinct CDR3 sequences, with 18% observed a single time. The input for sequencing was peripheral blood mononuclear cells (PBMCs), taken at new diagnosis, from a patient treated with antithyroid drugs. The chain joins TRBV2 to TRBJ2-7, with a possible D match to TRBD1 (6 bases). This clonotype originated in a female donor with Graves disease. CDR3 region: CASRQQGIGSYEQYF. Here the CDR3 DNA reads TGTGCCAGCAGACAACAGGGAATTGGGTCCTACGAGCAGTACTTC.